Presented here are 5 T cell receptor beta chains from one specimen sequenced in a study of cytomegalovirus exposure and HLA in healthy donors. 13 Jbeta primers and 60 Vbeta primers were used for the PCR. Profiling relied on immunoSEQ multiplex PCR, and the TCRdb table lists in-frame clones only, not all of them. The data hold 150,000 to 200,000 clones, with about 70% observed a single time. Material for sequencing was PBMCs. The receptors were sampled from a young man in good health and CMV-seropositive.

CDR3 amino acids: CASSGTGTPTGYYTGELFF. Here the CDR3 DNA reads TGTGCCAGCAGCGGAACTGGAACCCCGACAGGATATTACACCGGGGAGCTGTTTTTT. The J gene is TRBJ2-2, the V gene TRBV9, with D possibly matching TRBD1 (6 bases). CDR3 length equals 19 residues. Trimming cost V 3 bases and J 3 bases, with 24 bases left between them. Looked up from germline, CDR1 is SGDLS and CDR2 is YYNGEE.

The V gene is TRBV7-8, the J gene TRBJ1-1; 9 bases agree with TRBD1. The CDR3 has 14 residues. V lost 2 bases, J lost 5 bases, and 3 bases stayed unmatched. CDR1 SGHVS and CDR2 FQNEAQ come from the germline V gene. CDR3 nucleotide sequence: TGTGCCAGCAGCTTACAGGGACAGGGTACTGAAGCTTTCTTT. Its protein is CASSLQGQGTEAFF.

The chain recombines TRBV27 with TRBJ2-7; 11 nucleotides align to TRBD1. The V segment lost 6 bases and the J segment 2 bases; nucleotides outside the gene matches: 3. Per germline, CDR1 MNHEY and CDR2 SMNVEV (reference sequence). This CDR3 comprises 14 residues. As DNA, the CDR3 is TGTGCCAGCAGGAGGACAGGGGGCACCTACGAGCAGTACTTC. This gives the protein CASRRTGGTYEQYF.

This clone has just a few counts. The genes are TRBV19 and TRBJ1-1, with D maybe TRBD1 (6 bases). Germline values: CDR1 LNHDA, CDR2 SQIVND (reference sequence). The V end was cut by 8 bases, the J end by 7 bases, with 20 bases between. The CDR3 sequence is 14 residues long. CDR3 sequence (DNA): TGTGCCAGTTCGCCGGGGCGAGAACAGGGTGAAGCTTTCTTT. Translating gives CASSPGREQGEAFF.

This chain uses TRBV29-1 with TRBJ1-1; D uncertain. This CDR3 has 10 residues. CDR1 is SQVTM and CDR2 is ANQGSEA in the germline V gene. V dropped 5 bases and J dropped 5 bases, with 6 bases sitting between them. The CDR3 protein is CSVWATEAFF. The CDR3 DNA is TGCAGCGTTTGGGCGACTGAAGCTTTCTTT.